This note documents a single T cell receptor beta chain sequence. Its antigen remains unidentified. Primers: 60 Vbeta forward and 13 Jbeta reverse. Profiling relied on immunoSEQ multiplex PCR, and the TCRdb table lists in-frame clones only, not all of them. The sample consists of just over 150,000 clones, approximately 80% of them appearing once. Looked up from germline, CDR1 is SQVTM and CDR2 is ANQGSEA. The J segment lost 3 bases and the V segment lost 5 bases, leaving 2 bases of the junction unmatched. The CDR3 totals 12 residues. The sample comes from a study of cytomegalovirus exposure and HLA in healthy donors. Study background: Early released data had about 85 million unique TCRs, all coming from HLA-typed donors.

Study-wide results and caveats: For most TCR sequences rarity was the rule, although some public TCRs occurred in many donors. The authors confirmed in vitro that a few CMV-associated chains were specific for CMV antigens. Investigators reported 150 to 200 TCR beta chains as tied to cytomegalovirus.

The source is a woman aged 50 to 65 in good health and CMV-seropositive. The chain combines TRBV29-1 with TRBJ2-7, with 9 bases matching TRBD2. Specimen: PBMCs. The CDR3 protein is CSVFSGGYEQYF. CDR3 nucleotides: TGCAGCGTTTTTAGCGGGGGCTACGAGCAGTACTTC.